Below are 18 T cell receptor beta chains sequenced from a single sample in a study of T cells in Graves' hyperthyroidism and ophthalmopathy. RNA transcripts gave rise to amplified TCR beta CDR3 regions. An initial round of RT-PCR targeting the TCR CDR3 relied on the HTBI primer set. TCRdb re-analysed the multiplex PCR reads in MiXCR, keeping a single row per CDR3 protein. The sample gives about 200,000 distinct CDR3 sequences, approximately 16% of which show up once; roughly 55% is in the top ten. The sample consisted of blood. These receptors all stem from a woman aged 45-65 years with Graves' hyperthyroidism.

This clonotype has a single count. Germline and junction disagree at one end, which may indicate a read error. The chain employs TRBV27 and TRBJ2-2; D possibly corresponds to TRBD2 (5 bases). The V gene's germline CDR1 is MNHEY and CDR2 SMNVEV (reference sequence). This CDR3 has 15 amino acids. The CDR3 DNA reads as TGTGCCAGCAGATCCTCGGCGACGAACACCGGGGAGCTGTCTTTT. It specifies CASRSSATNTGELSF.

The CDR3 region is CATSRDKGSTGELFF. The DNA for the CDR3 is TGTGCCACCAGCAGAGATAAGGGATCCACCGGGGAGCTGTTTTTT. The chain has TRBV15 and TRBJ2-2; D is uncertain. The germline V gene has CDR1 LNHNV and CDR2 YYDKDF (reference sequence). Deletions cut 0 bases from V and 4 bases from J, with 9 bases between. CDR3 length: 15 amino acids.

This clonotype was picked up many times. The chain combines TRBV29-1 with TRBJ2-1; D call uncertain. Germline-derived CDR1 and CDR2 are SQVTM and ANQGSEA. Trimming shortened V by 3 bases and J by 3 bases, and 6 bases separated the two germline ends. The CDR3 runs 12 residues. The CDR3 region has the DNA TGCAGCGTTGACAAAGACTACAATGAGCAGTTCTTC. It specifies CSVDKDYNEQFF.

The chain combines TRBV3-1 with TRBJ2-5, with D perhaps TRBD1 or TRBD2 (5 bases each). There are 14 residues in the CDR3. The germline V gene encodes CDR1 LGHDT and CDR2 YNNKEL (reference sequence). Deletions cut 5 bases from V and 5 bases from J, with 15 bases between. CDR3 sequence reads: CASSVPGTSETQYF. The CDR3 bases are TGTGCCAGCAGCGTCCCTGGGACGTCGGAGACCCAGTACTTC.

This clonotype has a handful of counts. The V gene is TRBV20-1, the J gene TRBJ2-2, with D possibly TRBD2 on 5 matching bases. Germline lookup yields CDR1 DFQATT and CDR2 SNEGSKA (reference sequence). The CDR3 length is 18 residues. V was pared by 3 bases and J by 4 bases, with 24 bases between. CDR3 in amino acids: CSASDAVLGPGGTGELFF. The CDR3 DNA reads as TGCAGTGCTAGTGACGCCGTCCTCGGGCCCGGAGGCACCGGGGAGCTGTTTTTT.

The chain has TRBV20-1 and TRBJ2-3; 8 bases map to TRBD2. Germline loops: CDR1 DFQATT, CDR2 SNEGSKA (reference sequence). V trimming: 3 bases; J trimming: 2 bases; junction bases outside the gene matches: 7. The CDR3 extends over 15 amino acids. CDR3 loop: CSASPGLVNTDTQYF. The CDR3 coding sequence is TGCAGTGCTAGCCCGGGACTAGTCAACACAGATACGCAGTATTTT.

This clonotype was seen repeatedly, ten times or more. This sequence joins TRBV20-1 and TRBJ2-1; D could derive from TRBD1 or TRBD2 (9 bases each). The V end lost 6 bases, the J end lost 2 bases, and 26 bases lay between the germline ends. The length of the CDR3 is 18 residues. Germline lookup yields CDR1 DFQATT and CDR2 SNEGSKA (reference sequence). CDR3 DNA: TGCAGTGCCCGAGGACAGGGGAGGCCTAGCGGGACCTACAATGAGCAGTTCTTC. Its protein product is CSARGQGRPSGTYNEQFF.

This clonotype has at least ten counts. The CDR3 sequence: CASSQASPGGSVHEQYF. The CDR3 DNA reads as TGCGCCAGCAGCCAGGCCTCGCCTGGCGGGAGCGTCCACGAGCAGTACTTC. The V gene is TRBV4-1, the J gene TRBJ2-7; 7 positions agree with TRBD2. The CDR3 length is 17 residues. The V gene's germline CDR1 is MGHRA and CDR2 YSYEKL. The junction had 16 bases not matched to a gene; V was cut back by 3 bases and J by 5 bases.

This chain connects TRBV15 to TRBJ1-4; D possibly corresponds to TRBD1 (5 bases). V lost 0 bases and J lost 3, with 11 bases in between. The CDR3 extends over 16 amino acids. The V gene's germline CDR1 is LNHNV and CDR2 YYDKDF (reference sequence). The CDR3 DNA sequence: TGTGCCACCAGCAGAGAGGTTGGGGGGTCTAATGAAAAACTGTTTTTT. Translated: CATSREVGGSNEKLFF.

The chain recombines TRBV12-3 or TRBV12-4 with TRBJ1-2; D possibly corresponds to TRBD1 (6 bases). The CDR3 is made up of 15 amino acids. V dropped 6 bases and J dropped 4 bases, with 18 bases sitting between them. The chain's CDR3 is CASRQSPGGLYGYTF. In DNA, the CDR3 is TGTGCCAGCAGACAAAGCCCGGGGGGCCTCTATGGCTACACCTTC.

This chain connects TRBV6-2 or TRBV6-3 to TRBJ2-3; unclear D gene. Germline CDR1 MNHEY, CDR2 SVGEGT. V was cut by 0 bases and J by 4 bases, with 11 bases left in between. This CDR3 spans 15 amino acids. CDR3 sequence: CASSYSVVGSDTQYF. In DNA, the CDR3 is TGTGCCAGCAGTTACTCTGTAGTAGGATCAGATACGCAGTATTTT.

This clonotype occurred many times. V gene TRBV5-1 combines with J gene TRBJ1-1; D perhaps matches TRBD1 (5 bases). CDR1 is SGHRS and CDR2 is YFSETQ in the germline V gene. V lost 4 bases and J lost 7, with 20 bases in between. The CDR3 sequence is 15 residues long. For the CDR3, the DNA is TGCGCCAGCAGCCGGAGGGACGAGGGCGAGTTTGAAGCTTTCTTT. Translated, it gives CASSRRDEGEFEAFF.

Remarks on this clonotype: A much larger clone is a single base away; this may be a read error. The V gene is TRBV11-1, the J gene TRBJ2-3; possibly TRBD1 or TRBD2 for D (5 bases each). CDR1 and CDR2 (germline): SGHAT, FQDESV (reference sequence). V dropped 0 bases and J dropped 5 bases, with 15 bases sitting between them. The CDR3 contains 16 residues. DNA of the CDR3: TGTGCCAGCAGCTTAGCGCTAGTGGGACGTAGAGATACGCAGTATTTT. Its translation is CASSLALVGRRDTQYF.

This clonotype was seen ten or more times. The chain employs TRBV5-1 and TRBJ2-7; 7 nucleotides agree with TRBD1. Germline CDR1 SGHRS, CDR2 YFSETQ. V was clipped by 0 bases and J by 2 bases; unmatched bases: 5. The length of the CDR3 is 15 residues. CDR3: CASSLGGTAAYEQYF. CDR3 DNA sequence: TGCGCCAGCAGCTTGGGTGGGACAGCTGCCTACGAGCAGTACTTC.

On this clonotype: A read error may explain this, as a much larger clone is one base away. The gene calls are TRBV3-1 and TRBJ2-1; TRBD1 or TRBD2 may be the D gene (5 bases each). Trimming took 5 bases from V and 2 from J, leaving 13 bases between them. The CDR3 has 15 residues. Looked up from germline, CDR1 is LGHDT and CDR2 is YNNKEL (reference sequence). CDR3 bases: TGTGCCAGCAGCTTCGGGACGAAAACCTACAATGAGCAGTTCTTC. Translating it yields CASSFGTKTYNEQFF.

Ten or more counts support this clonotype. The chain carries TRBV27 and TRBJ2-1; TRBD2 matches at 8 bases. V shed 9 bases and J 0 bases; nucleotides not matched to a gene: 4. The CDR3 sequence is 14 residues long. The germline gives CDR1 MNHEY, CDR2 SMNVEV (reference sequence). CDR3 in DNA: TGTGCCAGTTCAAGCGGGAGCTCCTACAATGAGCAGTTCTTC. It codes for CASSSGSSYNEQFF.

J is TRBJ2-1 and V is TRBV19; 11 nucleotides line up with TRBD1. This CDR3 is built from 14 residues. V lost 5 bases to trimming and J lost 6 bases; unmatched junction nucleotides: 3. Germline CDR1 reads LNHDA; CDR2 reads SQIVND (reference sequence). The CDR3 nucleotides read TGTGCCAGTAGTCGGGACAGGGGGATCAATGAGCAGTTCTTC. Protein sequence: CASSRDRGINEQFF. Supplemented by reference TRBV19 and TRBJ2-1, the full variable domain reads DGGITQSPKYLFRKEGQNVTLSCEQNLNHDAMYWYRQDPGQGLRLIYYSQIVNDFQKGDIAEGYSVSREKKESFPLTVTSAQKNPTAFYLCASSRDRGINEQFFGPGTRLTVL.

This clonotype was seen ten or more times. The chain uses TRBV3-1 and TRBJ1-1; D not certain. V dropped 2 bases and J dropped 4 bases, with 11 bases sitting between them. This CDR3 is 14 amino acids long. The germline gives CDR1 LGHDT, CDR2 YNNKEL (reference sequence). CDR3 nucleotide sequence: TGTGCCAGCAGCCAACAGGATTTAGGCACTGAAGCTTTCTTT. It translates to CASSQQDLGTEAFF.